This TCR beta chain appears in the sequencing data of a study of blood T cell repertoires in COVID-19. Methods used by the authors: Estimated nucleated cell counts came from reference gene primer amplification. Only in-frame clones appear in the TCRdb table, and some are missing; sequencing was by immunoSEQ multiplex PCR. V and J calls and clone size are copied from that table; D and trimming were computed from the DNA. The repertoire holds 300,000 to 400,000 clones, with about 87% as singletons. This clone was seen a handful of times. CDR1 MRHNA and CDR2 SNTAGT come from the germline V gene. The CDR3 covers 15 residues. Trimming cost V 6 bases and J 3 bases; bases outside gene matches: 6. The Seattle patients, enrolled during active infection, were followed longitudinally.

Sequencing was done on a sample of peripheral blood. This chain joins TRBV6-4 and TRBJ2-3; 10 bases line up with TRBD1. The sequence was obtained from a man aged 25 to 40 with COVID-19, enrolled during active disease. As DNA, the CDR3 is TGTGCCAGCAGCGCGGACAGGGGGAGTACAGATACGCAGTATTTT. It is translated as CASSADRGSTDTQYF.